The clone carrying this TCR beta chain was counted ten times or more. This sample was included in a study of early T cells in non-severe SARS-CoV-2 infection. Study-wide background: With bulk RNA from unsorted whole blood as input, sequencing yielded unpaired chains.

MiXCR, run by TCRdb on the 5' RACE reads, gives a single entry per CDR3 protein. This sample carries about 80,000 distinct CDR3 sequences, around 5% of them seen once, and the ten largest clones take approximately 7.4%. With 0 bases removed from V and 1 base from J, the gap between germline ends came to 12 bases. The CDR3 runs 16 residues. Germline-derived CDR1 and CDR2 are KGHSH and LQKENI. The origin of this receptor is an adult who was a healthcare worker with PCR-confirmed SARS-CoV-2 infection or an uninfected control (not recorded which). The chain links TRBV18 to TRBJ1-1; D remains unclear. The material sequenced was whole blood, taken at baseline. The CDR3 region is CASSPPSRRQNTEAFF. CDR3 bases: TGTGCCAGCTCACCACCAAGCAGGCGACAGAACACTGAAGCTTTCTTT.